The 21 T cell receptor beta chains below were found in one sample sequenced in a study of Graves' ophthalmopathy and Graves' hyperthyroidism. RNA transcripts provided the template for amplifying TCR beta CDR3 regions. Following a first-round RT-PCR that used HTBI primers, a second-round multiplex PCR was carried out. MiXCR, run by TCRdb on the multiplex PCR reads, gives a single entry per CDR3 protein. This sample yields 300,000 or so distinct CDR3 sequences, of which about a sixth are seen a single time; around 12% belongs to the top ten. Sample: peripheral blood. The receptors stem from an adult man with Graves' ophthalmopathy.

The sample holds many counts of this clonotype. The chain joins TRBV20-1 to TRBJ2-5; D is possibly TRBD2 (5 bases). Trimming shortened V by 0 bases and J by 7 bases, and 21 bases separated the two germline ends. CDR1 is DFQATT, CDR2 SNEGSKA, per germline (reference sequence). The CDR3 spans 16 residues. The CDR3 nucleotides are TGCAGTGCTAGAGATTCGGGCGGTTCGGGGATTGCGACCCAGTACTTC. This codes for CSARDSGGSGIATQYF.

This clonotype was seen at least ten times. The chain carries TRBV24-1 and TRBJ2-7, with D unclear. Trimming took 1 base from V and 3 from J, leaving 3 bases between them. CDR3 length: 12 amino acids. In germline, CDR1 is KGHDR, CDR2 SFDVKD. The CDR3 nucleotides read TGTGCCACCAGTGATTTAGGCTACGAGCAGTACTTC. Translated, it gives CATSDLGYEQYF.

The gene calls are TRBV30 and TRBJ1-2; a possible D gene is TRBD1 (5 bases). Germline V gene sequence: CDR1 GTSNPN, CDR2 SVGIG (reference sequence). The CDR3 is 11 amino acids. CDR3: CAAPGGYGYTF. DNA of the CDR3: TGTGCAGCGCCCGGGGGGTATGGCTACACCTTC.

This clonotype was counted a single time. A single base separates this from a much larger clone, so it may be a read error. The chain carries TRBV5-1 and TRBJ2-7, with TRBD1 matching over 7 bases. The CDR3 consists of 15 residues. Unmatched junction bases numbered 10, after V lost 4 bases and J lost 3 bases. Germline CDR1 and CDR2: SGHRS and YFSETQ. The CDR3 reads CASSPPGQWFYEQYF. For the CDR3, the DNA is TGCGCCAGCAGCCCGCCGGGACAGTGGTTCTACGAGCAGTACTTC.

This clonotype was detected many times. CDR3: CAWSAGTLETQYF. The CDR3 DNA reads as TGTGCCTGGAGTGCAGGGACCCTCGAGACCCAGTACTTC. The gene calls are TRBV30 and TRBJ2-5; perhaps D is TRBD1 or TRBD2 (5 bases each). The length of the CDR3 is 13 residues. Germline CDR1 is GTSNPN and CDR2 is SVGIG (reference sequence). V lost 1 base to trimming and J lost 5 bases, with 11 bases between them.

This clonotype was counted many times. CDR3: CASSTLGTGFYEQYF. The CDR3 nucleotides are TGCGCCAGCAGTACCTTAGGGACAGGGTTCTACGAGCAGTACTTC. The chain links TRBV5-1 to TRBJ2-7; 9 bases agree with TRBD1. The CDR3 consists of 15 residues. With V trimmed by 5 bases and J by 3 bases, 9 bases remained unmatched. Germline V gene data show CDR1 as SGHRS and CDR2 as YFSETQ.

This clonotype was detected ten times or more. This chain connects TRBV9 to TRBJ2-2, with D possibly TRBD1 on 8 matching bases. This CDR3 comprises 17 residues. Trimming left V 4 bases short and J 2 bases short, with 18 bases between. The germline V gene has CDR1 SGDLS and CDR2 YYNGEE. The CDR3 DNA follows: TGTGCCAGCAGCCTCCGGGGGGCAGGGGGCAACACCGGGGAGCTGTTTTTT. It translates to CASSLRGAGGNTGELFF.

J is TRBJ1-2 and V is TRBV20-1; 7 nucleotides agree with TRBD1. Germline CDR1 reads DFQATT; CDR2 reads SNEGSKA (reference sequence). V lost 5 bases, J lost 7 bases, and 7 bases stayed unmatched. This CDR3 has 12 residues. DNA of the CDR3: TGCAGTGCTGGCCAGGGGGTTAGTGGCTACACCTTC. Protein sequence: CSAGQGVSGYTF.

This clonotype showed up many times. The CDR3 DNA reads TGCGCCAGCACCCCCAGTGGGTTCGACACTGAAGCTTTCTTT. Amino acid sequence: CASTPSGFDTEAFF. V and J are TRBV5-1 and TRBJ1-1, with no clear D. CDR3 length equals 14 residues. CDR1 is SGHRS, CDR2 YFSETQ, per germline. Trimming removed 6 bases at V and 3 bases at J, with 15 bases between.

This clonotype occurred many times. The chain recombines TRBV30 with TRBJ2-2, with 8 bases identical to TRBD1. CDR1 is GTSNPN and CDR2 is SVGIG in the germline V gene (reference sequence). The length of the CDR3 is 14 residues. The J segment lost 3 bases and the V segment lost 4 bases, leaving 4 bases of the junction unmatched. The CDR3 bases are TGTGCCTGGAACCGGGACAGGTACACCGGGGAGCTGTTTTTT. Amino acids: CAWNRDRYTGELFF. The full variable domain, in which reference TRBV30 and TRBJ2-2 provide the parts outside the CDR3, is SQTIHQWPATLVQPVGSPLSLECTVEGTSNPNLYWYRQAAGRGLQLLFYSVGIGQISSEVPQNLSASRPQDRQFILSSKKLLLSDSGFYLCAWNRDRYTGELFFGEGSRLTVL.

This clonotype was observed many times. The V call is TRBV29-1, the J call TRBJ2-5; D is uncertain. Per germline, CDR1 SQVTM and CDR2 ANQGSEA. The CDR3 length is 11 residues. Trimming stripped 7 bases from V and 0 bases from J, with 6 bases between. The CDR3 region is CSATDQETQYF. CDR3 nucleotide sequence: TGCAGCGCTACAGACCAAGAGACCCAGTACTTC. The full variable domain, rest sourced from reference TRBV29-1 and TRBJ2-5, is SAVISQKPSRDICQRGTSLTIQCQVDSQVTMMFWYRQQPGQSLTLIATANQGSEATYESGFVIDKFPISRPNLTFSTLTVSNMSPEDSSIYLCSATDQETQYFGPGTRLLVL.

Note on this clonotype: A single base separates this from a much larger clone, so it may be a read error. Likely a read error: the CDR3 ends without its conserved phenylalanine or tryptophan. The rearrangement uses TRBV6-2 or TRBV6-3 and TRBJ2-7, with a weak D call TRBD1 (5 bases). The V and J ends lost 4 bases and 6 bases respectively, with 10 bases between them. Germline loops: CDR1 MNHEY, CDR2 SVGEGT. The CDR3 is 12 amino acids. This chain's CDR3 is CASSFGRVEQYI. The CDR3 DNA reads as TGTGCCAGCAGTTTTGGCAGGGTCGAGCAGTACATC.

The V call is TRBV20-1, the J call TRBJ2-5, with D hard to call. Deletions cut 1 base from V and 5 bases from J, with 11 bases between. This CDR3 contains 13 residues. Germline V gene sequence: CDR1 DFQATT, CDR2 SNEGSKA (reference sequence). The CDR3, as DNA: TGCAGTGCTAGAGTCCCTAATCGCGAGACCCAGTACTTC. It codes for CSARVPNRETQYF.

DNA for the CDR3: TGTGCCAGCAGTCCCACTGCGGGACTACCCGCCTACGAGCAGTACTTC. Protein product: CASSPTAGLPAYEQYF. The chain has TRBV27 and TRBJ2-7, with TRBD2 identical over 7 bases. The CDR3 covers 16 residues. After removal of 5 bases from V and 2 bases from J, the junction contained 12 bases not matched to a gene. The germline V gene has CDR1 MNHEY and CDR2 SMNVEV (reference sequence).

This clonotype appeared many times. V gene TRBV4-2 combines with J gene TRBJ2-7, with 7 bases fitting TRBD1. The length of the CDR3 is 13 residues. With V trimmed by 4 bases and J by 6 bases, 6 bases remained unmatched. Germline CDR1 LGHNA, CDR2 YNFKEQ. As DNA, the CDR3 is TGTGCCAGCAGCCCGTTAGACAGGGCCGAGCAGTACTTC. Its protein product is CASSPLDRAEQYF.

This clonotype was counted at least ten times. The chain carries TRBV30 and TRBJ2-2; 8 bases are shared with TRBD2. Germline V gene sequence: CDR1 GTSNPN, CDR2 SVGIG (reference sequence). This CDR3 spans 14 amino acids. Trimming took 1 base from V and 7 from J; bases not matched to a gene: 5. The CDR3 spells CAWSGREGIGELFF. Written as DNA, the CDR3 is TGTGCCTGGAGTGGACGGGAGGGAATCGGGGAGCTGTTTTTT.

This clonotype was recorded many times. The V gene is TRBV20-1, the J gene TRBJ1-1; TRBD1 is a possible D gene (5 bases). Germline CDR1 DFQATT, CDR2 SNEGSKA (reference sequence). CDR3 length: 14 amino acids. Trimming pared 2 bases from V and 4 bases from J, leaving 14 bases between. The CDR3 bases are TGCAGTGCTAGAAGAGGGGCGCGTGGCACTGAAGCTTTCTTT. As protein: CSARRGARGTEAFF.

This clonotype was found a few times. The genes are TRBV6-2 or TRBV6-3 and TRBJ2-7; 7 nucleotides agree with TRBD1. Germline values: CDR1 MNHEY, CDR2 SVGEGT. The length of the CDR3 is 12 residues. The V gene end was trimmed by 6 bases and the J gene end by 7 bases; junction bases not matched to a gene: 6. CDR3 sequence: CASSPPDREQYF. DNA for the CDR3: TGTGCCAGCAGCCCTCCGGACAGGGAGCAGTACTTC.

The J gene is TRBJ2-5, the V gene TRBV6-1, with a weak D call TRBD1 (6 bases). Germline CDR1 MNHNS, CDR2 SASEGT. Trimming left V 4 bases short and J 5 bases short, with 17 bases between. The CDR3 spans 15 residues. CDR3 in DNA: TGTGCCAGCAGTGTAACTCAGCAGGGGCGGGAGACCCAGTACTTC. Amino acids: CASSVTQQGRETQYF.

This clonotype came up many times. This chain joins TRBV6-5 and TRBJ1-1; possibly TRBD1 for D (6 bases). Germline V CDR1 and CDR2: MNHEY, SVGAGI. The V gene lost 7 bases and the J gene lost 1 base, with 19 bases spanning the gap. The CDR3 extends over 16 amino acids. In nucleotides, the CDR3 is TGTGCCAGCACCCCTCCTTCGGGGGGGGCGAACACTGAAGCTTTCTTT. Protein: CASTPPSGGANTEAFF.

This clonotype was observed at least ten times. This rearrangement joins TRBV29-1 to TRBJ1-2; D unclear. V was cut by 8 bases and J by 3 bases, with 10 bases left in between. Germline assignment: CDR1 SQVTM and CDR2 ANQGSEA. The CDR3 has 11 amino acids. Here the CDR3 reads CSPGVDYGYTF. Written as DNA, the CDR3 is TGCAGCCCTGGGGTTGACTATGGCTACACCTTC.